These 31 T cell receptor beta chains share one sample of origin, sequenced in a study of PD-1 blockade in mismatch repair-deficient tumors. Using immunoSEQ multiplex PCR, the repertoire was profiled, and TCRdb retains in-frame clones only, with some absent. The sample includes roughly 84,000 clones, roughly 80% of them seen just once. The sample here was peripheral blood, taken 12 weeks after starting pembrolizumab. The receptors come from an adult with mismatch repair-deficient cancer.

The chain recombines TRBV6-6 with TRBJ2-7; D perhaps matches TRBD1 (5 bases). V shed 5 bases and J shed 0 bases, with 14 bases lying between them. This CDR3 is 15 amino acids long. Germline loops: CDR1 MNHNY, CDR2 SVGAGI (reference sequence). The CDR3 spells CASSPRTPSSYEQYF. The CDR3 DNA reads as TGTGCCAGCAGTCCGAGGACACCCAGCTCCTACGAGCAGTACTTC.

This clone was seen ten or more times. The chain uses TRBV14 and TRBJ2-1; 10 bases match TRBD2. Germline V lookup: CDR1 SGHDN, CDR2 FVKESK. There are 12 residues in the CDR3. With V trimmed by 5 bases and J by 13 bases, 5 bases remained unmatched. Written as DNA, the CDR3 is TGTGCCAGCAGCTCGACTAGCGGGTTTCAGTTCTTC. It translates to CASSSTSGFQFF.

The table lists this clone with a few counts. This rearrangement joins TRBV5-1 to TRBJ2-6; TRBD2 might be the D (5 bases). The V gene lost 0 bases and the J gene lost 0 bases, with 7 bases spanning the gap. Per germline, CDR1 SGHRS and CDR2 YFSETQ. The CDR3 covers 16 residues. CDR3 DNA: TGCGCCAGCAGCTTGGTAACTAGCTCTGGGGCCAACGTCCTGACTTTC. Protein: CASSLVTSSGANVLTF.

This clone occurred a few times. The chain links TRBV15 to TRBJ2-2; TRBD2 agrees at 7 bases. The V segment lost 1 base and the J segment 14 bases; nucleotides outside the gene matches: 7. The CDR3 length is 13 residues. Germline CDR1 LNHNV, CDR2 YYDKDF (reference sequence). The CDR3 here is CATSRVGTIELFF. The DNA of the CDR3 is TGTGCCACCAGCAGAGTAGGGACTATAGAACTGTTTTTT.

For the CDR3, the DNA is TGTGCCAGCTCCGAACCCGGGGAGACCCAGTACTTC. Protein: CASSEPGETQYF. The chain recombines TRBV7-6 with TRBJ2-5; D gene unclear. Trimming cost V 8 bases and J 5 bases, with 12 bases left between them. This CDR3 has 12 residues. Germline V CDR1 and CDR2: SGHVS, FNYEAQ.

This clone was counted between two and nine times. This rearrangement joins TRBV15 to TRBJ2-7, with D unclear. Germline loops: CDR1 LNHNV, CDR2 YYDKDF (reference sequence). V lost 5 bases to trimming and J lost 0 bases, with 11 bases between them. The CDR3 totals 14 residues. This chain's CDR3 is CATSRSASSYEQYF. CDR3 DNA: TGTGCCACCAGCCGGTCGGCGAGCTCCTACGAGCAGTACTTC. Full variable domain (rest looked up from reference TRBV15 and TRBJ2-7): DAMVIQNPRYQVTQFGKPVTLSCSQTLNHNVMYWYQQKSSQAPKLLFHYYDKDFNNEADTPDNFQSRRPNTSFCFLDIRSPGLGDTAMYLCATSRSASSYEQYFGPGTRLTVT.

The rearrangement links TRBV6-6 to TRBJ2-7; the D call may be TRBD1 or TRBD2 (5 bases each). The CDR3 spans 15 residues. From germline, CDR1 is MNHNY and CDR2 SVGAGI (reference sequence). V was shortened by 1 base and J by 0 bases, with 10 bases between the two germline ends. The CDR3 spells CASSYFRDHSYEQYF. The CDR3 DNA sequence: TGTGCCAGCAGTTACTTCCGGGACCACTCCTACGAGCAGTACTTC.

This chain links TRBV27 with TRBJ2-1, with TRBD2 matching over 9 bases. V dropped 5 bases and J dropped 7; count of bases not matched to a gene: 3. Per germline, CDR1 MNHEY and CDR2 SMNVEV (reference sequence). The CDR3 loop spans 13 amino acids. This CDR3 reads CASSAGGVNEQFF. CDR3 sequence (DNA): TGTGCCAGCAGTGCGGGGGGGGTGAATGAGCAGTTCTTC.

The gene calls are TRBV5-5 and TRBJ2-3; unclear D gene. With 4 bases removed from V and 4 bases from J, the gap between germline ends came to 10 bases. Germline V gene data show CDR1 as SGHKS and CDR2 as YYEKEE (reference sequence). The CDR3 is 13 amino acids. CDR3 sequence: CASSPPGPDTQYF. In DNA, the CDR3 is TGTGCCAGCAGCCCCCCTGGCCCAGATACGCAGTATTTT.

The J gene is TRBJ2-1, the V gene TRBV27; D is uncertain. Looked up from germline, CDR1 is MNHEY and CDR2 is SMNVEV (reference sequence). The V and J ends lost 5 bases and 4 bases respectively, with 3 bases between them. CDR3 length: 11 amino acids. CDR3 sequence: CASSLYNEQFF. The CDR3 DNA reads TGTGCCAGCAGTCTATACAATGAGCAGTTCTTC.

The chain carries TRBV6-5 and TRBJ2-5; 8 bases fit TRBD2. The CDR3 extends over 16 amino acids. CDR1 is MNHEY, CDR2 SVGAGI, per germline. The V gene end was trimmed by 0 bases and the J gene end by 3 bases; junction bases not matched to a gene: 6. CDR3 sequence reads: CASSYSATSGKETQYF. CDR3 bases: TGTGCCAGCAGTTACTCGGCCACTAGCGGCAAAGAGACCCAGTACTTC.

The chain employs TRBV14 and TRBJ2-2; unclear D gene. V lost 4 bases and J 5 bases, leaving 20 bases between the germline ends. Germline-derived CDR1 and CDR2 are SGHDN and FVKESK. The CDR3 runs to 17 residues. The CDR3 spells CASSRSFGVTPTGELFF. CDR3 DNA sequence: TGTGCCAGCAGCCGGTCGTTTGGGGTTACACCTACCGGGGAGCTGTTTTTT.

The chain recombines TRBV6-5 with TRBJ1-1; 9 bases line up with TRBD1. After removal of 8 bases from V and 5 bases from J, the junction contained 12 bases not matched to a gene. This CDR3 is built from 15 residues. The germline V gene has CDR1 MNHEY and CDR2 SVGAGI. CDR3 DNA: TGTGCCAGCTCCTTACCGGGACAGGGTTATACTGAAGCTTTCTTT. Its translation: CASSLPGQGYTEAFF.

CDR3: CAIRDTSGPYEQYF. In nucleotides, the CDR3 is TGTGCCATCAGAGACACTAGCGGCCCTTACGAGCAGTACTTC. The rearrangement links TRBV10-3 to TRBJ2-7; 8 positions match TRBD2. Trimming at V came to 6 bases and at J to 4 bases, leaving 8 bases not matched to a gene. The CDR3 sequence is 14 residues long. Germline-derived CDR1 and CDR2 are ENHRY and SYGVKD.

This chain links TRBV9 with TRBJ2-2, with 11 positions matching TRBD2. The CDR3 consists of 17 residues. The V segment lost 0 bases and the J segment 7 bases; nucleotides outside the gene matches: 8. Germline CDR1 is SGDLS and CDR2 is YYNGEE. CDR3 DNA sequence: TGTGCCAGCAGCGTAGGAGGGACTAGCGGTAGACGCGGGGAGCTGTTTTTT. As protein: CASSVGGTSGRRGELFF.

The chain combines TRBV19 with TRBJ2-2, with 8 bases lining up with TRBD1. In germline, CDR1 is LNHDA, CDR2 SQIVND (reference sequence). This CDR3 has 16 residues. V lost 1 base to trimming and J lost 5 bases; unmatched junction nucleotides: 6. The CDR3 sequence: CASSIGSGGLTGELFF. For the CDR3, the DNA is TGTGCCAGTAGTATAGGTTCAGGGGGCTTAACCGGGGAGCTGTTTTTT.

The genes are TRBV5-1 and TRBJ2-3, with D possibly matching TRBD2 (6 bases). Germline lookup yields CDR1 SGHRS and CDR2 YFSETQ. Trimming stripped 1 base from V and 5 bases from J, with 14 bases between. The CDR3 has 15 residues. The DNA of the CDR3 is TGCGCCAGCAGCTTGCAAGGAGGGCCGGGAGATACGCAGTATTTT. Protein product: CASSLQGGPGDTQYF.

This clone was seen just once. V and J are TRBV19 and TRBJ1-5; 8 bases agree with TRBD1. Trimming took 0 bases from V and 2 from J; bases not matched to a gene: 12. The CDR3 runs to 19 residues. CDR1 and CDR2 (germline): LNHDA, SQIVND (reference sequence). The DNA for the CDR3 is TGTGCCAGTAGTATAGAAGTTGGGCGACAGGGGTATGGCAATCAGCCCCAGCATTTT. It translates to CASSIEVGRQGYGNQPQHF.

There are a few counts of this clone. The rearrangement joins TRBV7-2 to TRBJ2-3; D call uncertain. CDR1 is SGHTA, CDR2 FQGNSA, per germline. CDR3 length: 16 amino acids. Trimming stripped 2 bases from V and 3 bases from J, with 15 bases between. The CDR3 region is CASSLTSDSQTDTQYF. In DNA form, the CDR3 reads TGTGCCAGCAGCTTAACGTCGGATTCTCAGACAGATACGCAGTATTTT.

V usage is TRBV7-8 and J usage is TRBJ1-5, with TRBD1 matching 8 bases. The CDR3 consists of 15 residues. After removal of 3 bases from V and 7 bases from J, the junction contained 8 bases not matched to a gene. Looked up from germline, CDR1 is SGHVS and CDR2 is FQNEAQ. The CDR3 DNA is TGTGCCAGCAGCTTCGGGCAGGGGGCCAGCCAGCCCCAGCATTTT. This sequence encodes CASSFGQGASQPQHF.

The table lists this clone with a few counts. The rearrangement links TRBV21-1 to TRBJ2-7; the table's D call TRBD1 went unverified against the DNA. TRBV21-1 counts as a pseudogene. The CDR3 consists of 14 residues. CDR3 sequence: CASSASGQGNEQYF. The CDR3 nucleotides are TGTGCCAGCAGCGCTTCCGGACAGGGGAACGAGCAGTACTTC.

This chain connects TRBV6-1 to TRBJ1-5; the D gene is possibly TRBD1 (6 bases). Trimming stripped 0 bases from V and 3 bases from J, with 15 bases between. The CDR3 consists of 17 residues. CDR1 is MNHNS, CDR2 SASEGT, per germline. In DNA, the CDR3 is TGTGCCAGCAGTGAAGCACCTGCAGGGGTATACAATCAGCCCCAGCATTTT. Translated, it gives CASSEAPAGVYNQPQHF.

CDR3 bases: TGTGCCAGCAGCTTAGCGGGACAGGGGGGTGAAAAACTGTTTTTT. Residues: CASSLAGQGGEKLFF. The chain links TRBV7-8 to TRBJ1-4; 11 nucleotides line up with TRBD1. The CDR3 contains 15 residues. Losses at the gene ends were 0 bases for V and 7 bases for J; bases not matched to a gene: 1. In germline, CDR1 is SGHVS, CDR2 FQNEAQ.

A word on this clone: One end of the junction does not line up with germline, which may come from a read error. The gene calls are TRBV7-7 and TRBJ2-5; 11 positions match TRBD2. Germline assignment: CDR1 SSHAT and CDR2 FNYEAQ (reference sequence). The CDR3 sequence is 14 residues long. CDR3 in DNA: TGTGCTAGCAGCCCTAGGACTAGCGGGGAGACCCAGTACTTC. Amino acid sequence: CASSPRTSGETQYF. The full variable domain, in which reference TRBV7-7 and TRBJ2-5 provide the parts outside the CDR3, is GAGVSQSPRYKVTKRGQDVTLRCDPISSHATLYWYQQALGQGPEFLTYFNYEAQPDKSGLPSDRFSAERPEGSISTLTIQRTEQRDSAMYRCASSPRTSGETQYFGPGTRLLVL.

The genes are TRBV6-5 and TRBJ2-7; D is undetermined. CDR1 is MNHEY, CDR2 SVGAGI, per germline. Trimming took off 0 bases at V and 2 bases at J, with 11 bases between the two ends. The CDR3 has 15 amino acids. In DNA form, the CDR3 reads TGTGCCAGCAGTTACTCGACGTGGTCGACCTACGAGCAGTACTTC. It yields the protein CASSYSTWSTYEQYF.

This clone has just one count. This sequence joins TRBV29-1 and TRBJ1-1; TRBD1 is a possible D gene (6 bases). The CDR3 runs to 14 residues. In germline, CDR1 is SQVTM, CDR2 ANQGSEA. V lost 4 bases, J lost 1 base, and 13 bases lay in between. Here the CDR3 DNA reads TGCAGCGTTGGGGCTGGGGGCGGGAACACTGAAGCTTTCTTT. As protein: CSVGAGGGNTEAFF.

V and J are TRBV27 and TRBJ1-1, with a weak D call TRBD1 (5 bases). V lost 8 bases and J lost 5, with 9 bases in between. The CDR3 loop spans 11 amino acids. Germline CDR1 reads MNHEY; CDR2 reads SMNVEV (reference sequence). CDR3 nucleotide sequence: TGTGCCAGCTCGGGGGGGACTGAAGCTTTCTTT. Its translation is CASSGGTEAFF.

This clone appeared a few times. CDR3 in amino acids: CSVLTQGGELFF. The CDR3 bases are TGCAGCGTTTTAACCCAAGGCGGGGAGCTGTTTTTT. The gene calls are TRBV29-1 and TRBJ2-2; D gene uncertain. The V end was cut by 5 bases, the J end by 7 bases, with 11 bases between. Looked up from germline, CDR1 is SQVTM and CDR2 is ANQGSEA. The CDR3 runs to 12 residues.

The chain employs TRBV4-3 and TRBJ2-7; D is possibly TRBD1 (7 bases). There are 15 residues in the CDR3. CDR1 is LGHNA and CDR2 is YSLEER in the germline V gene. The germline V and J ends were trimmed by 4 bases and 0 bases, with 13 bases remaining between them. CDR3 DNA sequence: TGCGCCAGCAGCCGGAGGGACAGTCTCTCCTACGAGCAGTACTTC. Encoded protein: CASSRRDSLSYEQYF.

This clone turned up a few times. This chain connects TRBV10-3 to TRBJ1-1; no clear D gene. There are 13 residues in the CDR3. V was pared by 0 bases and J by 0 bases, with 2 bases between. Germline V gene data show CDR1 as ENHRY and CDR2 as SYGVKD. The CDR3 coding sequence is TGTGCCATCAGTGAGTCCATGAACACTGAAGCTTTCTTT. It specifies CAISESMNTEAFF.

The CDR3 reads CASSSWPPGQGEETQYF. The CDR3 bases are TGTGCCAGCAGCTCATGGCCTCCGGGACAGGGGGAAGAGACCCAGTACTTC. The rearrangement links TRBV7-3 to TRBJ2-5; 11 positions agree with TRBD1. CDR3 length equals 17 residues. The junction had 10 bases not matched to a gene; V was cut back by 4 bases and J by 3 bases. The germline gives CDR1 SGHTA, CDR2 FQGTGA. The complete variable domain, with remaining parts taken from reference TRBV7-3 and TRBJ2-5, reads GAGVSQTPSNKVTEKGKYVELRCDPISGHTALYWYRQSLGQGPEFLIYFQGTGAADDSGLPNDRFFAVRPEGSVSTLKIQRTERGDSAVYLCASSSWPPGQGEETQYFGPGTRLLVL.